Below, 30 T cell receptor beta chains from the same sample are listed, as sequenced in a study of T cell repertoires in cytomegalovirus infection. Each CDR3 protein is one row after TCRdb ran MiXCR on the reads. Altogether over 100,000 distinct CDR3 sequences are present, 16% being singletons, with the ten largest covering 8%. Sequencing was performed on PBMCs. These receptors originate from a human donor in good health (CMV status not recorded). Some clones in this sample may be carry-over from other donors' samples.

This clonotype was detected ten times or more. The rearrangement links TRBV7-9 to TRBJ1-2; D is unclear. CDR1 and CDR2 from the germline V gene are SEHNR and FQNEAQ (reference sequence). The CDR3 is 16 residues long. Trimming took 3 bases from V and 2 from J, leaving 16 bases between them. The CDR3 sequence: CASSLLPKTANYGYTF. CDR3 nucleotide sequence: TGTGCCAGCAGCTTGTTACCCAAGACCGCGAACTATGGCTACACCTTC.

V gene TRBV6-6 combines with J gene TRBJ2-5; 9 bases agree with TRBD2. CDR1 is MNHNY and CDR2 is SVGAGI in the germline V gene (reference sequence). The V gene end was trimmed by 6 bases and the J gene end by 4 bases; junction bases not matched to a gene: 9. The CDR3 runs 15 residues. In nucleotides, the CDR3 is TGTGCCAGCAGCCGGACGCCAGCGGGGGGAGAGACCCAGTACTTC. This translates into CASSRTPAGGETQYF.

The rearrangement joins TRBV29-1 to TRBJ1-1; the D is unclear. V lost 7 bases to trimming and J lost 3 bases, with 12 bases between them. Germline V gene lookup returns CDR1 SQVTM and CDR2 ANQGSEA. This CDR3 is 12 amino acids long. The CDR3 bases are TGCAGCGCCACACGGTCGGACACTGAAGCTTTCTTT. Its translation: CSATRSDTEAFF.

The chain combines TRBV11-3 with TRBJ2-5; 8 bases fit TRBD2. The CDR3 runs 17 residues. The V gene's germline CDR1 is SGHNT and CDR2 YENEEA. V lost 5 bases to trimming and J lost 1 base; unmatched junction nucleotides: 12. CDR3 residues: CASSLGGAAQFQETQYF. CDR3 bases: TGTGCCAGCAGCCTCGGGGGGGCGGCGCAATTCCAAGAGACCCAGTACTTC.

The gene calls are TRBV20-1 and TRBJ1-4, with 7 bases lining up with TRBD1. CDR3 length equals 15 residues. The V and J ends lost 3 bases and 3 bases, in that order; junction bases with no gene match: 7. From germline, CDR1 is DFQATT and CDR2 SNEGSKA (reference sequence). This chain's CDR3 is CSARGPGTANEKLFF. The CDR3 coding sequence is TGCAGTGCTAGGGGGCCCGGGACAGCTAATGAAAAACTGTTTTTT.

This clonotype was counted at least ten times. The chain links TRBV11-1 to TRBJ1-1; D is ambiguous. Germline V gives CDR1 SGHAT, CDR2 FQDESV (reference sequence). The CDR3 has 15 amino acids. With 2 bases removed from V and 0 bases from J, the gap between germline ends came to 10 bases. For the CDR3, the DNA is TGTGCCAGCAGCTTAAGGAGACCCATGAACACTGAAGCTTTCTTT. It specifies CASSLRRPMNTEAFF.

In its sample, this clonotype was seen many times. The chain recombines TRBV7-2 with TRBJ2-1, with D maybe TRBD1 (6 bases). V was trimmed by 4 bases and J by 10 bases, leaving 14 bases between them. The CDR3 totals 13 residues. CDR1 SGHTA and CDR2 FQGNSA come from the germline V gene. Written as DNA, the CDR3 is TGTGCCAGCAGCTCGGGACATCCCGGGGAGCAGTTCTTC. Amino acid sequence: CASSSGHPGEQFF.

This clonotype appeared many times. Here the CDR3 reads CASSQGMKAEAFF. The CDR3 coding sequence is TGTGCCAGCAGTCAGGGCATGAAGGCTGAAGCTTTCTTT. The chain uses TRBV11-2 and TRBJ1-1, with D perhaps matching TRBD1 (5 bases). Trimming removed 6 bases from V and 6 bases from J, with 14 bases in between. CDR1 is SGHAT, CDR2 FQNNGV, per germline. The CDR3 sequence is 13 residues long.

The chain has TRBV7-2 and TRBJ2-1; 7 bases agree with TRBD1. After removal of 5 bases from V and 9 bases from J, the junction contained 7 bases not matched to a gene. The CDR3 sequence is 13 residues long. CDR1 SGHTA and CDR2 FQGNSA come from the germline V gene. The CDR3 DNA sequence: TGTGCCAGCAGCAACCACAGGGGAGCTGAGCAGTTCTTC. Encoded protein: CASSNHRGAEQFF.

This CDR3 reads CASSEEWGFGGELFF. Written as DNA, the CDR3 is TGTGCCAGCAGTGAAGAATGGGGGTTTGGCGGGGAGCTGTTTTTT. V and J are TRBV2 and TRBJ2-2; D assignment may be TRBD1 or TRBD2 (5 bases each). The CDR3 consists of 15 residues. Trimming stripped 1 base from V and 7 bases from J, with 13 bases between. Per the germline V gene, CDR1 is SNHLY and CDR2 is FYNNEI.

This clonotype was found many times. The chain couples TRBV7-3 to TRBJ2-3; D unresolved. The CDR3 is 14 residues long. V gave up 6 bases and J gave up 0 bases, with 10 bases separating them. Per germline, CDR1 SGHTA and CDR2 FQGTGA. Here the CDR3 DNA reads TGTGCCAGCAGTCCAGGATTTAGCACAGATACGCAGTATTTT. As protein: CASSPGFSTDTQYF.

This clonotype occurred many times. The J gene is TRBJ2-7, the V gene TRBV7-2; D unresolved. Germline CDR1 reads SGHTA; CDR2 reads FQGNSA. The CDR3 loop spans 14 amino acids. V lost 3 bases and J 7 bases, leaving 16 bases between the germline ends. CDR3 loop: CASSFTRLTGEQYF. CDR3 sequence (DNA): TGTGCCAGCAGCTTTACCCGCCTGACTGGGGAGCAGTACTTC.

This clonotype has a handful of counts. J is TRBJ1-6 and V is TRBV12-3 or TRBV12-4; D call uncertain. Trimming took off 3 bases at V and 10 bases at J, with 13 bases between the two ends. The CDR3 sequence is 14 residues long. CDR3 sequence reads: CASSLVGSRSPLHF. CDR3 coding DNA: TGTGCCAGCAGTTTGGTTGGGTCTCGCTCACCCCTCCACTTT.

With respect to this clonotype: Since a much larger clone is just one base distant, this may be a read error. V is TRBV6-6 and J is TRBJ1-5; D not resolved. In germline, CDR1 is MNHNY, CDR2 SVGAGI (reference sequence). The V gene lost 7 bases and the J gene lost 2 bases, with 12 bases spanning the gap. The CDR3 is 14 residues long. The CDR3: CASNQYYGNQPQHF. CDR3 DNA sequence: TGTGCCAGCAACCAGTACTATGGCAATCAGCCCCAGCATTTT.

This clonotype has a handful of counts. The chain joins TRBV7-3 to TRBJ2-6; the match to TRBD2 covers 8 bases. The CDR3 totals 18 residues. V gave up 3 bases and J gave up 3 bases; unmatched junction bases: 10. The germline V gene encodes CDR1 SGHTA and CDR2 FQGTGA. In DNA, the CDR3 is TGTGCCAGCAGCTTCTACGGTTTCGGGGGGGTTGGGGCCAACGTCCTGACTTTC. Its translation is CASSFYGFGGVGANVLTF.

This clonotype was observed many times. The gene calls are TRBV7-8 and TRBJ1-6, with D perhaps TRBD1 (6 bases). Germline V lookup: CDR1 SGHVS, CDR2 FQNEAQ. The V and J ends lost 5 bases and 4 bases respectively, with 15 bases between them. The CDR3 contains 16 residues. The CDR3 loop is CASSPLPGDYNSPLHF. The CDR3 DNA sequence: TGTGCCAGCAGCCCTCTGCCAGGGGATTATAATTCACCCCTCCACTTT. Supplemented by reference TRBV7-8 and TRBJ1-6, the full variable domain reads GAGVSQSPRYKVAKRGQDVALRCDPISGHVSLFWYQQALGQGPEFLTYFQNEAQLDKSGLPSDRFFAERPEGSVSTLKIQRTQQEDSAVYLCASSPLPGDYNSPLHFGNGTRLTVT.

The rearrangement links TRBV2 to TRBJ1-3; D is possibly TRBD1 (5 bases). This CDR3 has 17 amino acids. Per the germline V gene, CDR1 is SNHLY and CDR2 is FYNNEI. Between the trimmed V and J ends, which lost 2 bases and 2 bases, there was a span of 16 bases. The CDR3 sequence is CASSEIGGAIAGNTIYF. For the CDR3, the DNA is TGTGCCAGCAGTGAAATAGGAGGGGCCATCGCTGGAAACACCATATATTTT.

This clonotype occurred many times. The rearrangement links TRBV20-1 to TRBJ2-2; 10 positions match TRBD2. The CDR3 covers 16 residues. J was trimmed by 2 bases and V by 1 base; bases with no gene match: 4. CDR1 DFQATT and CDR2 SNEGSKA come from the germline V gene (reference sequence). The CDR3: CSARGSGGANTGELFF. The CDR3 region has the DNA TGCAGTGCTAGAGGAAGCGGGGGGGCCAACACCGGGGAGCTGTTTTTT.

This clonotype was seen ten or more times. V usage is TRBV7-3 and J usage is TRBJ1-2, with 7 bases lining up with TRBD1. The germline V gene has CDR1 SGHTA and CDR2 FQGTGA. This CDR3 region has 13 residues. After removal of 5 bases from V and 7 bases from J, the junction contained 7 bases not matched to a gene. The CDR3 sequence: CASSRTGASGYTF. The CDR3 DNA reads TGTGCCAGCAGCCGTACAGGGGCGAGTGGCTACACCTTC.

Many counts were recorded for this clonotype. The V call is TRBV7-9, the J call TRBJ1-2; D ambiguous. V lost 4 bases, J lost 10 bases, and 13 bases lay in between. The V gene's germline CDR1 is SEHNR and CDR2 FQNEAQ (reference sequence). This CDR3 comprises 12 residues. This CDR3 is CASSYGWSPYTF. The CDR3 coding sequence is TGTGCCAGCAGCTACGGATGGAGTCCCTACACCTTC.

This clonotype was observed at least ten times. The rearrangement joins TRBV7-2 to TRBJ2-3; unclear D gene. Trimming shortened V by 1 base and J by 0 bases, and 8 bases separated the two germline ends. Per the germline V gene, CDR1 is SGHTA and CDR2 is FQGNSA. The CDR3 has 15 residues. Here the CDR3 reads CASSLGHGSTDTQYF. DNA for the CDR3: TGTGCCAGCAGCTTAGGACACGGTAGCACAGATACGCAGTATTTT.

Only a few counts were recorded for this clonotype. The V gene is TRBV20-1, the J gene TRBJ2-7, with no clear D. There are 15 residues in the CDR3. Trimming shortened V by 1 base and J by 2 bases, and 15 bases separated the two germline ends. Per germline, CDR1 DFQATT and CDR2 SNEGSKA (reference sequence). CDR3 nucleotide sequence: TGCAGTGCTAGAGGGACCTCAGGCCTAACCTACGAGCAGTACTTC. Its translation: CSARGTSGLTYEQYF.

This clonotype came up many times. V gene TRBV28 combines with J gene TRBJ1-4; no clear D gene. There are 13 residues in the CDR3. V was pared by 1 base and J by 8 bases, with 8 bases between. Germline-derived CDR1 and CDR2 are MDHEN and SYDVKM. The CDR3 bases are TGTGCCAGCAGTTTATTGGGGTCGGAAAAACTGTTTTTT. The encoded protein is CASSLLGSEKLFF.

This clonotype was observed at least ten times. CDR3 nucleotide sequence: TGTGCCAGCAGCGCCGGGACAGTCAGCGGCAATGAGCAGTTCTTC. This encodes CASSAGTVSGNEQFF. This chain uses TRBV7-2 with TRBJ2-1; 7 bases match TRBD1. This CDR3 comprises 15 residues. The germline CDR1 and CDR2 sequences are SGHTA and FQGNSA. The V segment lost 5 bases and the J segment 6 bases; nucleotides outside the gene matches: 10.

This clonotype was detected a few times. V and J are TRBV2 and TRBJ2-5; weak D call: TRBD2 (6 bases). Trimming stripped 5 bases from V and 1 base from J, with 14 bases between. Germline-derived CDR1 and CDR2 are SNHLY and FYNNEI. The CDR3 covers 15 residues. Here the CDR3 reads CASSRTAGIQETQYF. Here the CDR3 DNA reads TGTGCCAGCAGTAGGACGGCGGGGATCCAAGAGACCCAGTACTTC.

This clonotype was found many times. The V call is TRBV7-2, the J call TRBJ2-7, with 10 bases identical to TRBD2. V lost 1 base, J lost 2 bases, and 5 bases stayed unmatched. CDR1 SGHTA and CDR2 FQGNSA come from the germline V gene. This CDR3 has 16 residues. This chain's CDR3 is CASSLVPSGGPYEQYF. In DNA, the CDR3 is TGTGCCAGCAGCTTAGTGCCTAGCGGGGGCCCCTACGAGCAGTACTTC.

This clonotype was seen a handful of times. V usage is TRBV2 and J usage is TRBJ2-3; the match to TRBD1 covers 7 bases. V shed 3 bases, J shed 2 bases, and the junction held 8 bases outside the gene matches. In germline, CDR1 is SNHLY, CDR2 FYNNEI. The CDR3 has 16 residues. The CDR3 DNA reads TGTGCCAGCAGTGATGGGACAGCGGTTGACACAGATACGCAGTATTTT. This translates into CASSDGTAVDTDTQYF.

The V and J genes are TRBV6-4 and TRBJ2-1; 7 nucleotides line up with TRBD1. This CDR3 is 16 amino acids long. Germline V gene lookup returns CDR1 MRHNA and CDR2 SNTAGT. J gave up 6 bases and V 5 bases, and 13 bases lay outside the gene matches. The CDR3 here is CASSPLPGQSLNEQFF. The CDR3 region has the DNA TGTGCCAGCAGTCCGTTGCCGGGACAGTCTCTCAATGAGCAGTTCTTC.

The table lists this clonotype with many counts. V is TRBV7-2 and J is TRBJ2-3; TRBD2 matches 8 bases. The V and J ends lost 3 bases and 4 bases, in that order; junction bases with no gene match: 6. The CDR3 is made up of 15 amino acids. Germline-derived CDR1 and CDR2 are SGHTA and FQGNSA. CDR3 sequence (DNA): TGTGCCAGCAGCTTCATCCGGGGGGGGCCAGATACGCAGTATTTT. Translating gives CASSFIRGGPDTQYF.

This clonotype was recorded many times. This chain joins TRBV11-2 and TRBJ1-1, with a weak D call TRBD1 (6 bases). Between the trimmed V and J ends, which lost 3 bases and 6 bases, there was a span of 14 bases. The CDR3 is made up of 14 amino acids. The germline V gene encodes CDR1 SGHAT and CDR2 FQNNGV. The CDR3 region has the DNA TGTGCCAGCAGCTTCCGGCCCTCAGGGGCTGAAGCTTTCTTT. It codes for CASSFRPSGAEAFF. The full variable domain, rest sourced from reference TRBV11-2 and TRBJ1-1, is EAGVAQSPRYKIIEKRQSVAFWCNPISGHATLYWYQQILGQGPKLLIQFQNNGVVDDSQLPKDRFSAERLKGVDSTLKIQPAKLEDSAVYLCASSFRPSGAEAFFGQGTRLTVV.